The subject of this entry is one T cell receptor (beta chain). Its antigen is not yet known. No base quality information exists; no much larger clone differs at one position. This entry belongs to a study of beta chain features in type 1 diabetes (dated by TCRdb to 2017 to 2018). At the level of the whole study: Patients and healthy donors did not differ in mean age, gender distribution, total cell number or subset yield. A total of roughly 110 million sorted cells were examined across all samples, and the number of cells per subset was strongly correlated with RNA yield. The study compared the TCRB repertoires of sorted circulating CD4+ T cell subsets in recently diagnosed type 1 diabetes patients with those in matched healthy donors. Regulatory and stem cell-like memory subsets were isolated from only 8 patients and roughly 8 healthy donors, whereas naive and central memory subsets came from all 30 or so donors.

Per the germline V gene, SGHTA is the CDR1 and FQGNSA is the CDR2. The CDR3 holds 15 amino acids from the cysteine to the phenylalanine. Only the CDR3 portion is preserved as DNA: 45 bases, with reading frame beginning at the first base. The entire amount of isolated RNA was reverse transcribed using the High Capacity cDNA Reverse Transcription Kit, so the sequenced TCRB transcripts were expressed ones. Naive, central memory and regulatory T cell samples underwent deep immunoSEQ sequencing, averaging around 3.7 million total reads per sample. After sorted cells were lysed in RLT buffer, RNA was extracted with DNase-treated RNeasy Micro or Mini kits, with the choice depending on cell number. Each cell subset was processed separately to prevent cross-contamination, with patient and healthy donor samples processed together. TCRB sequences were amplified from cDNA with the immunoSEQ multiplex PCR, producing 87-bp fragments spanning the CDR3 region. Sequencing of the amplicons was performed on the Illumina HiSeq platform. The authors' analysis ran thus. PCR bias was computationally corrected using synthetic template baselines, reads within Hamming distance 2 were collapsed, and singletons that could not be merged were discarded. Reads were aligned to IMGT to assign V, D and J genes, CDR3 length, and insertions or deletions at six rearrangement sites. Within each subset, clonotype counts were normalized to the number of sorted cells before true diversity and Gini coefficients were calculated with the tcR R package. The overlap coefficient, calculated on TCRB nucleotide sequences, was used to measure repertoire sharing. TCRdb provides this immuneACCESS table in a form limited to in-frame rearrangements. Some clones are lacking; in checked studies, under half of them reflect an unresolved V gene, and why the rest are absent is not known. D and trimming come from the DNA, and the V and J calls and clone size come from that table. Counted in this sample were about 150,000 clones; more than 9.5% of them appeared once. Together, the top ten hold over 2% of the sample.

Each donor gave one peripheral blood draw, averaging roughly 120 mL, which was collected into heparinised tubes. A BD FACSAria II and a panel including CD45RO, CCR7, CD25, CD127, CD95 and CD27 were used to sort naive, central memory, regulatory and stem cell-like memory CD4+ T cells. Every sorted population had a purity above 95%. PBMCs were isolated right away by Lymphoprep density gradient centrifugation and were stained directly, without culture. So that batch effects would be minimized, each experiment stained and sorted samples in pairs, pairing one healthy donor with one patient. Findings and caveats that apply to the study as a whole: PCR might favor shorter templates, but patient and control samples were amplified and corrected together, so any skew would affect both groups equally. HLA sub-analyses involved small numbers of individuals, so any influence of HLA type on TCRB rearrangement remained unresolved. At VDJ recombination sites, patients with type 1 diabetes made fewer insertions and deleted more nucleotides, a pattern implying thymic rearrangement abnormalities. A moderate but significant shortening of TCRB CDR3 length was observed in type 1 diabetes patients in all four CD4+ subsets. Naive, central memory and regulatory TCRB repertoires appeared to be more similar among patients than among healthy donors. Sequencing cDNA rather than genomic DNA could over-represent highly expressing activated cells, although activation and CD3 levels did not differ between groups.

The sequence was obtained from a man aged 18-30 years in good health. The specimen was central memory CD4+ T cells from blood. The chain employs TRBV7-2 and TRBJ2-5; a tentative D match to TRBD2 spans 7 bases. The tail of the sequence fits TRBJ2-7 better, so the J call may be wrong. The CDR3 corresponds to CASSSLGGPGSEQYF. The DNA sequence is given as TGTGCCAGCAGCTCCCTGGGGGGGCCAGGAAGCGAGCAGTACTTC.